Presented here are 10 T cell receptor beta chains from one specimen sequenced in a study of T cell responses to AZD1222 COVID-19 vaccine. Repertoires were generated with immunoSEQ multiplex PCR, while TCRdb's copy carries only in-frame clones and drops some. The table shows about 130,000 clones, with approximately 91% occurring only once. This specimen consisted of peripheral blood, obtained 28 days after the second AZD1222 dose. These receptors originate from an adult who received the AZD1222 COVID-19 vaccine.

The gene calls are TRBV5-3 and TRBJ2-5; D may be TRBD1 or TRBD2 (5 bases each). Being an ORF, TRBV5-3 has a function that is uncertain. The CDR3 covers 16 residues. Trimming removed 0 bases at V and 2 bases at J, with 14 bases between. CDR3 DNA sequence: TGTGCCAGAAGCTTGGAGCCCCAGAGGGGACAAGAGACCCAGTACTTC. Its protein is CARSLEPQRGQETQYF.

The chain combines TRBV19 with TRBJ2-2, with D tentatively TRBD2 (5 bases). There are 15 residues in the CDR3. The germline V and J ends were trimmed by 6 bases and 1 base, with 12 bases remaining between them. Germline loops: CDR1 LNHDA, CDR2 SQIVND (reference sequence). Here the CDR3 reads CASRMGGLNTGELFF. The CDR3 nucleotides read TGTGCCAGTAGGATGGGCGGACTGAACACCGGGGAGCTGTTTTTT.

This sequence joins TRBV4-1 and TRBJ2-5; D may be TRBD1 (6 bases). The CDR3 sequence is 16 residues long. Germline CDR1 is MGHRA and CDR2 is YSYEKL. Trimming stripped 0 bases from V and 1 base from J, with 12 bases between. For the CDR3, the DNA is TGCGCCAGCAGCCAAGACTGGGGGCCCTTCCAAGAGACCCAGTACTTC. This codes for CASSQDWGPFQETQYF.

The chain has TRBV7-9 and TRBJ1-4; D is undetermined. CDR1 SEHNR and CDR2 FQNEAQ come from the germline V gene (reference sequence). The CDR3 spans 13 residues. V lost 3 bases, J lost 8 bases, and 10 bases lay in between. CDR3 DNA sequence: TGTGCCAGCAGCTTTTTTGGGGAGGAAAAACTGTTTTTT. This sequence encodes CASSFFGEEKLFF.

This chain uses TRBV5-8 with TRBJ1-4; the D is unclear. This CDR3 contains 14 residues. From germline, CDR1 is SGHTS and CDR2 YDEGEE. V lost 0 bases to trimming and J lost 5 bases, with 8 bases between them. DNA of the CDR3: TGTGCCAGCAGCTTGGGTCACTTGAATGAAAAACTGTTTTTT. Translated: CASSLGHLNEKLFF.

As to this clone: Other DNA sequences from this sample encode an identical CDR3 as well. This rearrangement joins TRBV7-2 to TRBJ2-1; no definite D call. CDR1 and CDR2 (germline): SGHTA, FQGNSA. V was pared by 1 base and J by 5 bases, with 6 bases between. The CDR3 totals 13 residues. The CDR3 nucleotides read TGTGCCAGCAGCTTAGGGCTGAACAATGAGCAGTTCTTC. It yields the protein CASSLGLNNEQFF.

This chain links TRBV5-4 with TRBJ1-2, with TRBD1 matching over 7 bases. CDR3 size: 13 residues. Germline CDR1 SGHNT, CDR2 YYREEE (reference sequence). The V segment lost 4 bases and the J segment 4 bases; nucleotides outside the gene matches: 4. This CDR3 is CASSLGQPYGYTF. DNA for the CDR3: TGTGCCAGCAGCCTGGGACAGCCCTATGGCTACACCTTC.

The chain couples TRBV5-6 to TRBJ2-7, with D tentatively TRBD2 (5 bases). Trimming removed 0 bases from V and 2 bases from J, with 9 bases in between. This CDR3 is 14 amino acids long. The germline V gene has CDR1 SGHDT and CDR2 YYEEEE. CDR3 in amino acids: CASSLVGETYEQYF. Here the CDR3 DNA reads TGTGCCAGCAGCTTGGTTGGGGAGACCTACGAGCAGTACTTC.

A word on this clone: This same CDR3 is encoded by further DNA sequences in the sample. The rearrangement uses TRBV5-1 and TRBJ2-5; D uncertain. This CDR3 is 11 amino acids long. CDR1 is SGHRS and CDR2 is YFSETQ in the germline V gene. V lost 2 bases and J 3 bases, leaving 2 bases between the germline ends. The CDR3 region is CASSLEETQYF. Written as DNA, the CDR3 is TGCGCCAGCAGCTTAGAAGAGACCCAGTACTTC.

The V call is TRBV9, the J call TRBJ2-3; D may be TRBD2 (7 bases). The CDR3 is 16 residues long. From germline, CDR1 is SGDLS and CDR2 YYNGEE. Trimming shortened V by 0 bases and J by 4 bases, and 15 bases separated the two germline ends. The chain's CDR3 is CASSVGSGKGADTQYF. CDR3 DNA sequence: TGTGCCAGCAGCGTAGGGAGCGGGAAGGGGGCAGATACGCAGTATTTT.